These 17 T cell receptor beta chains came from one sample sequenced in a study of OX40 agonist ivuxolimab in advanced cancers. The assay was immunoSEQ multiplex PCR, and TCRdb's table has in-frame clones only and misses some. The table lists 72,000 or so clones, roughly 87% of them singletons. Source: CD4+ or CD8+ T cells sorted from blood, taken in a trial of the OX40 agonist ivuxolimab. Every receptor here comes from an adult with an advanced solid tumor such as melanoma, head and neck, liver or kidney cancer.

This clone was seen only once. This chain joins TRBV10-1 and TRBJ2-2, with unresolved D. The V end was cut by 2 bases, the J end by 3 bases, with 7 bases between. CDR1 and CDR2 (germline): WNHNN, SYGVQD (reference sequence). This CDR3 contains 14 residues. The CDR3 is CASSEQSDTGELFF. In DNA form, the CDR3 reads TGCGCCAGCAGTGAGCAGTCAGACACCGGGGAGCTGTTTTTT.

The CDR3 DNA is TGTGCCAGCAGCGACACGGGACTAGCGGGAGGTACTATTAAGAACACCGGGGAGCTGTTTTTT. It encodes CASSDTGLAGGTIKNTGELFF. The chain uses TRBV21-1 and TRBJ2-2; the DNA was not compared with TRBD2, the D call given in the table. TRBV21-1 is given as a pseudogene. The CDR3 is 21 residues long.

The V gene is TRBV19, the J gene TRBJ2-7; the D gene could be TRBD1 or TRBD2 (5 bases each). Germline V gives CDR1 LNHDA, CDR2 SQIVND (reference sequence). The CDR3 totals 12 residues. Trimming shortened V by 3 bases and J by 4 bases, and 7 bases separated the two germline ends. The CDR3 sequence is CASSMGPYEQYF. The CDR3 region has the DNA TGTGCCAGTAGTATGGGACCGTACGAGCAGTACTTC. Supplemented by reference TRBV19 and TRBJ2-7, the full variable domain reads DGGITQSPKYLFRKEGQNVTLSCEQNLNHDAMYWYRQDPGQGLRLIYYSQIVNDFQKGDIAEGYSVSREKKESFPLTVTSAQKNPTAFYLCASSMGPYEQYFGPGTRLTVT.

The chain carries TRBV7-2 and TRBJ2-1; 7 bases agree with TRBD2. The CDR3 totals 13 residues. J gave up 13 bases and V 1 base, and 7 bases lay outside the gene matches. From germline, CDR1 is SGHTA and CDR2 FQGNSA. CDR3 nucleotide sequence: TGTGCCAGCAGCTTAGTCCGGGGGGAGTCACAGTTCTTC. Protein product: CASSLVRGESQFF.

This rearrangement joins TRBV6-6 to TRBJ2-3; 9 bases fit TRBD1. V lost 5 bases, J lost 4 bases, and 7 bases stayed unmatched. CDR3 length: 15 amino acids. Looked up from germline, CDR1 is MNHNY and CDR2 is SVGAGI (reference sequence). The CDR3: CASSNSGTGSDTQYF. CDR3 sequence (DNA): TGTGCCAGCAGTAATTCCGGGACAGGGTCAGATACGCAGTATTTT.

The chain employs TRBV7-2 and TRBJ2-5; weak D call: TRBD2 (6 bases). V gave up 3 bases and J gave up 2 bases, with 13 bases separating them. The length of the CDR3 is 15 residues. Germline V CDR1 and CDR2: SGHTA, FQGNSA. The CDR3 bases are TGTGCCAGCAGCTTCCAGTGGGGGGAGCAAGAGACCCAGTACTTC. It is translated as CASSFQWGEQETQYF.

The chain is built from TRBV11-3 and TRBJ1-1; no firm D call. Germline loops: CDR1 SGHNT, CDR2 YENEEA. The CDR3 covers 15 residues. Trimming pared 1 base from V and 7 bases from J, leaving 16 bases between. The CDR3 region has the DNA TGTGCCAGCAGCTTAGTTCCGGAACAAACGGATGAAGCTTTCTTT. Its protein is CASSLVPEQTDEAFF.

The chain links TRBV7-9 to TRBJ1-1, with TRBD1 as a possible D gene (5 bases). Between the trimmed V and J ends, which lost 4 bases and 5 bases, there was a span of 14 bases. CDR1 and CDR2 (germline): SEHNR, FQNEAQ (reference sequence). This CDR3 region has 14 residues. CDR3 nucleotides: TGTGCCAGCAGCTCAGTCGGGGGATGGACTGAAGCTTTCTTT. Its protein is CASSSVGGWTEAFF.

The chain recombines TRBV4-1 with TRBJ2-7; TRBD2 might be the D (6 bases). The germline V and J ends were trimmed by 3 bases and 1 base, with 13 bases remaining between them. The CDR3 is made up of 15 amino acids. Germline V gene lookup returns CDR1 MGHRA and CDR2 YSYEKL. The chain's CDR3 is CASSQYRDSSYEQYF. In DNA form, the CDR3 reads TGCGCCAGCAGCCAGTACCGGGACTCGTCCTACGAGCAGTACTTC.

This rearrangement joins TRBV28 to TRBJ2-5, with D possibly TRBD1 on 6 matching bases. The CDR3 length is 13 residues. V was pared by 8 bases and J by 4 bases, with 14 bases between. Germline-derived CDR1 and CDR2 are MDHEN and SYDVKM. CDR3 amino acids: CASRNEDRETQYF. In DNA form, the CDR3 reads TGTGCCAGCCGAAATGAGGACAGAGAGACCCAGTACTTC.

The CDR3 sequence: CASSEYSPFLVPEAFF. In DNA form, the CDR3 reads TGTGCCAGCAGCGAGTATTCCCCCTTTCTGGTACCTGAAGCTTTCTTT. The J gene is TRBJ1-1, the V gene TRBV14; no clear D. The germline gives CDR1 SGHDN, CDR2 FVKESK. The CDR3 contains 16 residues. Trimming stripped 5 bases from V and 6 bases from J, with 22 bases between.

V gene TRBV5-1 combines with J gene TRBJ1-1, with D unresolved. CDR3 length: 13 amino acids. From germline, CDR1 is SGHRS and CDR2 YFSETQ. Between the trimmed V and J ends, which lost 4 bases and 1 base, there was a span of 8 bases. The CDR3 coding sequence is TGCGCCAGCAGCGCATCCGGGAACACTGAAGCTTTCTTT. This sequence encodes CASSASGNTEAFF.

V usage is TRBV9 and J usage is TRBJ2-5, with D unclear. The V gene's germline CDR1 is SGDLS and CDR2 YYNGEE. This CDR3 comprises 13 residues. The V end lost 0 bases, the J end lost 7 bases, and 10 bases lay between the germline ends. In DNA, the CDR3 is TGTGCCAGCAGCGTAGGGATGGGTGGGACCCAGTACTTC. Translated: CASSVGMGGTQYF.

This clone came up a few times. The chain uses TRBV28 and TRBJ1-1; 8 positions match TRBD1. V lost 2 bases and J lost 4; bases outside the gene matches: 6. Looked up from germline, CDR1 is MDHEN and CDR2 is SYDVKM. The CDR3 covers 15 residues. CDR3 sequence reads: CASSLQGAGRTEAFF. The CDR3 region has the DNA TGTGCCAGCAGTTTACAGGGGGCAGGTCGCACTGAAGCTTTCTTT.

V and J are TRBV4-3 and TRBJ2-2, with D unresolved. The CDR3 loop spans 17 amino acids. Germline CDR1 and CDR2: LGHNA and YSLEER. V dropped 3 bases and J dropped 0 bases, with 14 bases sitting between them. For the CDR3, the DNA is TGCGCCAGCAGCCAGGCTAGACTCCTTGCGAACACCGGGGAGCTGTTTTTT. Its protein is CASSQARLLANTGELFF.

This clone came up a few times. In the same sample, other DNA sequences code for this CDR3. J is TRBJ2-6 and V is TRBV5-1; possibly TRBD2 for D (5 bases). This CDR3 is built from 15 residues. CDR1 and CDR2 from the germline V gene are SGHRS and YFSETQ. V lost 0 bases and J lost 2, with 6 bases in between. CDR3 amino acids: CASSLGGTGANVLTF. For the CDR3, the DNA is TGCGCCAGCAGCTTGGGAGGGACTGGGGCCAACGTCCTGACTTTC.

The chain combines TRBV28 with TRBJ2-2; 11 positions match TRBD1. Trimming took 6 bases from V and 2 from J; bases not matched to a gene: 5. This CDR3 spans 16 amino acids. In germline, CDR1 is MDHEN, CDR2 SYDVKM. CDR3 region: CASRTGQGANTGELFF. The CDR3 DNA is TGTGCCAGCAGGACCGGACAGGGGGCTAACACCGGGGAGCTGTTTTTT. Based on the CDR3 plus reference TRBV28 and TRBJ2-2, the full variable domain is DVKVTQSSRYLVKRTGEKVFLECVQDMDHENMFWYRQDPGLGLRLIYFSYDVKMKEKGDIPEGYSVSREKKERFSLILESASTNQTSMYLCASRTGQGANTGELFFGEGSRLTVL.